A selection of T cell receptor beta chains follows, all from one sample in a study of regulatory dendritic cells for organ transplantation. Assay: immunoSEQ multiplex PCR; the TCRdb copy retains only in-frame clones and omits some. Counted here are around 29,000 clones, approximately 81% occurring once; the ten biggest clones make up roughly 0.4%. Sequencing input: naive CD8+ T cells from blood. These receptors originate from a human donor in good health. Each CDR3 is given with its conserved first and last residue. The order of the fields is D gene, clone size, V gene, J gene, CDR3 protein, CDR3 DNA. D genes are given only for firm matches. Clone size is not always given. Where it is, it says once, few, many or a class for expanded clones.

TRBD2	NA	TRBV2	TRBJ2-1	CASSEAKTSGGVEQFF	TGTGCCAGCAGTGAAGCGAAGACTAGCGGGGGGGTTGAGCAGTTCTTC
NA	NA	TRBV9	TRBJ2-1	CASSVQAGYYNEQFF	TGTGCCAGCAGCGTACAGGCGGGATACTACAATGAGCAGTTCTTC
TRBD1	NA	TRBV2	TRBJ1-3	CASRKTGGWGNTIYF	TGTGCCAGCAGGAAGACAGGGGGCTGGGGAAACACCATATATTTT
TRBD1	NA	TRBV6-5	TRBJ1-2	CASSYRTGNGYTF	TGTGCCAGCAGTTACAGGACAGGGAACGGCTACACCTTC
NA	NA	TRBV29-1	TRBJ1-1	CSVPRGGGWEAFF	TGCAGCGTTCCTAGGGGGGGCGGATGGGAAGCTTTCTTT
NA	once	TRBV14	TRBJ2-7	CASSHHGTTFYEQYF	TGTGCCAGCAGCCATCACGGTACCACCTTCTACGAGCAGTACTTC
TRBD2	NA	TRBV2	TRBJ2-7	CASSGTSGGSYEQYF	TGTGCCAGCAGTGGGACTAGCGGGGGGTCCTACGAGCAGTACTTC
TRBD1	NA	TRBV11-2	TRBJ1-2	CASSLTDRIILPNYGYTF	TGTGCCAGCAGCCTCACGGACAGGATCATACTTCCGAACTATGGCTACACCTTC
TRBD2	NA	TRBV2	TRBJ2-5	CASSRGLAEGGETQYF	TGTGCCAGCAGCCGCGGACTAGCGGAGGGAGGGGAGACCCAGTACTTC
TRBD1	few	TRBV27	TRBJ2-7	CASSPTLTGNEQYF	TGTGCCAGCAGCCCTACCCTGACAGGGAACGAGCAGTACTTC
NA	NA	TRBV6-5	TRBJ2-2	CASSPIKGDTGELFF	TGTGCCAGCAGTCCTATTAAAGGGGACACCGGGGAGCTGTTTTTT
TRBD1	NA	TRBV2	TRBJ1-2	CASSGGTATSLNYGYTF	TGTGCCAGCAGTGGTGGGACAGCTACCTCTCTTAACTATGGCTACACCTTC
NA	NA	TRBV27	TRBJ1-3	CASSFSAKGNTIYF	TGTGCCAGCAGTTTTTCCGCGAAAGGAAACACCATATATTTT
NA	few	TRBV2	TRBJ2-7	CASSVGSSYEQYF	TGTGCCAGCAGTGTCGGGAGCTCCTACGAGCAGTACTTC
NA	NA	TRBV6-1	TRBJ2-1	CASSERGRVSSYNEQFF	TGTGCCAGCAGTGAACGCGGCAGGGTCAGCTCCTACAATGAGCAGTTCTTC
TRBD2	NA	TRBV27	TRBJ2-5	CASSEYSGGAQETQYF	TGTGCCAGCAGTGAATATAGCGGGGGGGCGCAGGAGACCCAGTACTTC
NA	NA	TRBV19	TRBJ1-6	CASREPGYNSPLHF	TGTGCCAGTCGGGAACCGGGCTACAATTCACCCCTCCACTTT
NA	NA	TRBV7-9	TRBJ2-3	CASSFIAGVTDTQYF	TGTGCCAGCAGCTTCATTGCCGGGGTCACAGATACGCAGTATTTT
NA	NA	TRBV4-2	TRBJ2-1	CASSLRREAIYNEQFF	TGTGCCAGCAGCCTCCGCCGCGAGGCCATCTACAATGAGCAGTTCTTC
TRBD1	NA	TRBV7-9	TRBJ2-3	CASSLVSGGRDTQYF	TGTGCCAGCAGCTTAGTATCAGGGGGTAGGGACACGCAGTATTTT
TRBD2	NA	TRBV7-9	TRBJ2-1	CAGSSLAVYNEQFF	TGTGCCGGATCTTCTCTAGCGGTCTACAATGAGCAGTTCTTC
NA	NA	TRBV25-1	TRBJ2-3	CASSELRAGDTQYF	TGTGCCAGCAGTGAATTGAGGGCCGGAGATACGCAGTATTTT
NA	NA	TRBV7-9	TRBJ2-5	CASSSQAYQETQYF	TGTGCCAGCAGCTCGCAGGCGTACCAAGAGACCCAGTACTTC
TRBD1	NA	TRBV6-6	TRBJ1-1	CASSTGDEAFF	TGTGCCAGCAGTACAGGGGATGAAGCTTTCTTT
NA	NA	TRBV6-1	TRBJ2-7	CASSEVGGSSYEQYF	TGTGCCAGCAGTGAAGTGGGGGGTAGCTCCTACGAGCAGTACTTC
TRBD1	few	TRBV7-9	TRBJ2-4	CASSIGTENIQYF	TGTGCCAGCAGCATCGGGACAGAAAACATTCAGTACTTC
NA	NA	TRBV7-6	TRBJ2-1	CASSLVTGIGNEQFF	TGTGCCAGCAGTTTAGTCACAGGGATAGGCAATGAGCAGTTCTTC
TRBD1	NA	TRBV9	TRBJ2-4	CASSVTGSNDIQYF	TGTGCCAGCAGCGTGACAGGGTCCAATGACATTCAGTACTTC
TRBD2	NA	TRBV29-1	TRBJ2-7	CSVEDRGGSYEQYF	TGCAGCGTTGAAGATCGGGGGGGATCCTACGAGCAGTACTTC
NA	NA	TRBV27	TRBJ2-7	CASSLAQGIYEQYF	TGTGCCAGCAGTTTAGCCCAGGGGATCTACGAGCAGTACTTC
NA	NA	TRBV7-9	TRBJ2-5	CASSSTEQETQYF	TGTGCCAGCAGCTCGACAGAGCAAGAGACCCAGTACTTC
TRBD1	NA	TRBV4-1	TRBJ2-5	CASRGTGLTETQYF	TGCGCCAGCAGAGGGACAGGGCTCACGGAGACCCAGTACTTC
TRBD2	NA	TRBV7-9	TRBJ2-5	CASSPGGSRETQYF	TGTGCCAGCAGCCCAGGCGGGAGCAGGGAGACCCAGTACTTC
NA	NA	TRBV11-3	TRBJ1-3	CASSLDTTVAGNTIYF	TGTGCCAGCAGCTTAGATACGACAGTGGCCGGAAACACCATATATTTT
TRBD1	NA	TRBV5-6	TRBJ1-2	CASSFQGDYGYTF	TGTGCCAGCAGCTTCCAGGGGGACTATGGCTACACCTTC